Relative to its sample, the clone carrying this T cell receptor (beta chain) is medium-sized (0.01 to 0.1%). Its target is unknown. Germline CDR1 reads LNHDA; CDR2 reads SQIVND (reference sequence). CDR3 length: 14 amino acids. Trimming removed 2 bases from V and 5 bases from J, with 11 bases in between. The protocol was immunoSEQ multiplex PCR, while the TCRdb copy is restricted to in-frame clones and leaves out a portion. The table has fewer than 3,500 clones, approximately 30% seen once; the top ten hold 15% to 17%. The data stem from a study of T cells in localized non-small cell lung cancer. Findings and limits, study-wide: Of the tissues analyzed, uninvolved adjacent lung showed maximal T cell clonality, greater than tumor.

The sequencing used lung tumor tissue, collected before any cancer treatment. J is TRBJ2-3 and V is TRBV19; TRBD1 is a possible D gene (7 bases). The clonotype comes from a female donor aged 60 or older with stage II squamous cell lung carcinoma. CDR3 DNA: TGTGCCAGTAGTATACAGGGGGGATTAGATACGCAGTATTTT. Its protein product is CASSIQGGLDTQYF.